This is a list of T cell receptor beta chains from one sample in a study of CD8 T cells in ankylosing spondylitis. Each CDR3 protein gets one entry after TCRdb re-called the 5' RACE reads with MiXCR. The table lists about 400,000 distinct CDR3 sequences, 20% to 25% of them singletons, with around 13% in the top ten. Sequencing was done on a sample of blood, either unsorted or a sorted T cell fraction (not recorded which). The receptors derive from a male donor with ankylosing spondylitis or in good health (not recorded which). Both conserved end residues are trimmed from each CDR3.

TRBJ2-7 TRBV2 ASSGAGEQY
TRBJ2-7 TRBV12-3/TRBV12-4 ASSIRLPGSGGPSSYEQY
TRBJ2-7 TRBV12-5 ASGLIDSGYPYEQY
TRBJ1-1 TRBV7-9 ASSLGRGWTEAF
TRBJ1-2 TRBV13 ASSTQTGGSGYT
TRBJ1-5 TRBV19 ASSGLEPQH
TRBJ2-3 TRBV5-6 ASSLVPPRSTDTQY
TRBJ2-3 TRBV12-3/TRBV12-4 ASSFPGGATDTQY
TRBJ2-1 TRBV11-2 ASSSGWSGNEQF
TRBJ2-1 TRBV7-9 ASISGGSYNEQF
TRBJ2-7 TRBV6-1 ASSSNLGSYEQY
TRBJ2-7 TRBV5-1 ASSLGRLTYEQY
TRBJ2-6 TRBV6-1 ASRGTGAKVLT
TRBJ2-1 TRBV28 ASSWDGSSYNEQF
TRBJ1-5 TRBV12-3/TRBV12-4 ASSPTSFSNQPQH
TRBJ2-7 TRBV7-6 ASSLEPGEGNYEQY
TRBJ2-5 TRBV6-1 ASRPAGGQETQY
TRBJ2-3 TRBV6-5 ASSYTGVGLQY
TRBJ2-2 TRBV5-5 ASSLETSLGTGELF
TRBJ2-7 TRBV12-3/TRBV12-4 ASSLSGAPYYEQY
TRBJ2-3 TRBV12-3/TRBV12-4 ACSLIPGGGVGDPDTQY
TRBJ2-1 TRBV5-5 ASSFPGSGGGVDREQF
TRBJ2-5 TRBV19 ASPRGLETQY
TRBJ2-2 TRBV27 ASRPAGTGFTGELF
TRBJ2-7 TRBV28 ASSLRRAGGVYEQY
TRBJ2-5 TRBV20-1 SASKERAIAHTAQY
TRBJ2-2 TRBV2 ASSEGQGAGELF
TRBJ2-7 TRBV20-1 SATLPESVWQY
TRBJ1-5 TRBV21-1 GGNGQPQH
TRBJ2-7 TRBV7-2 ASSLDRAHEQY
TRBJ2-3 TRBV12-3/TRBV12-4 ASSSAGTSGYTQY
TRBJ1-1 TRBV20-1 SAHVGQGITEVF
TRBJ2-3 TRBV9 ASSVESGPDTQY
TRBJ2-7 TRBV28 ASTLGDRGDYEQY
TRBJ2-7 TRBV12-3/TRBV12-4 ASSFNNRGTGEQY
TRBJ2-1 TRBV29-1 SVYPGQGAQDNEQF
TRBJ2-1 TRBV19 ASRSLAGGYNEQF
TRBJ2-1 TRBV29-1 SVGGLGGDNEQF
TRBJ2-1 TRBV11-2 ASSAGRDGYNEQF
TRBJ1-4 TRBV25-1 ASSESEKLF